This TCR beta chain was recovered during a study of tumor-infiltrating lymphocytes in primary liver carcinoma. About the research overall: Yields of productive TCRbeta reads ranged from roughly 3.5 to 8 million per sample and were similar across tissue types. Study-level points and caveats: Tumor-adjacent and tumor-blood pairs shared a smaller degree of overlap than tumor region pairs.

Without any cell sorting, roughly 20-32 mg of bulk tissue yielded co-extracted RNA and DNA. This clonotype was counted at least ten times. Its specificity is unknown. This CDR3 contains 16 residues. Germline trimming cut 2 bases from V and 13 bases from J; bases unmatched to any gene: 14. Germline V CDR1 and CDR2: MNHNS, SASEGT. The input was about 500 ng total RNA; TCR beta cDNA was made from it with a constant-region primer. Three nested multiplex PCR rounds, a slightly modified ARM-PCR, produced the libraries for TCR beta. PCR rounds one and two used TRBV1-TRBV30 forward primers with a C-beta reverse primer for 10 cycles each. TCRdb independently ran MiXCR on the multiplex PCR reads; one entry per CDR3 protein. The table includes approximately 80,000 distinct CDR3 sequences, approximately 69% detected once.

The chain links TRBV6-1 to TRBJ2-4; TRBD2 agrees at 10 bases. Sequenced sample: tumor-adjacent normal liver tissue. The sequence was obtained from a man aged 35-49 years with primary liver carcinoma and hepatitis B virus infection. The CDR3 protein is CASSESLAGLPPAQYF. CDR3 DNA: TGTGCCAGCAGTGAATCACTAGCGGGACTCCCACCGGCGCAGTACTTC.